Listed here are 2 T cell receptor beta chains from one sample, sequenced in a study of blood T cell repertoires in COVID-19. TCRdb's copy holds only in-frame clones and misses some; the assay was immunoSEQ multiplex PCR. This table holds approximately 200,000 clones, around 84% found once. The sample taken for sequencing was peripheral blood. Receptor source: an older woman who had recovered from COVID-19.

This clone was counted a few times. The chain recombines TRBV5-8 with TRBJ1-2; 8 bases match TRBD1. The CDR3 has 11 amino acids. V was clipped by 7 bases and J by 4 bases; unmatched bases: 0. The germline V gene has CDR1 SGHTS and CDR2 YDEGEE. In DNA form, the CDR3 reads TGTGCCAGCGGGACAGGCTATGGCTACACCTTC. Residues: CASGTGYGYTF.

V is TRBV27 and J is TRBJ2-7; D is possibly TRBD1 (5 bases). The CDR3 is 14 residues long. With 6 bases removed from V and 1 base from J, the gap between germline ends came to 13 bases. The germline V gene encodes CDR1 MNHEY and CDR2 SMNVEV (reference sequence). The CDR3 nucleotides are TGTGCCAGCAGAGCCCTAGACAGTTCCTACGAGCAGTACTTC. Its translation: CASRALDSSYEQYF.